This T cell receptor beta chain is from a study of blood T cell repertoires in COVID-19. About the research overall: Donors in the United States, Italy and Spain gave samples during acute or convalescent COVID-19. PBMCs, B-cell-depleted T cells, or T cells provided the cDNA or gDNA that made up the material.

Original processing notes: Reference gene primer amplification in the assay estimated nucleated cell counts. Only in-frame clones appear in the TCRdb table, and some are missing; sequencing was by immunoSEQ multiplex PCR. Clonal size and the V and J genes are those of that table, whereas D and trimming came from the DNA. The sample lists about 110,000 clones; 88% were seen once. This CDR3 is built from 15 residues. V was cut by 0 bases and J by 2 bases, with 11 bases left in between. Per the germline V gene, CDR1 is LNHNV and CDR2 is YYDKDF (reference sequence). The sequencing sample was made of peripheral blood. The sequence was collected from a human donor in a cohort sampled during active COVID-19. The J gene is TRBJ2-7, the V gene TRBV15, with D hard to call. As DNA, the CDR3 is TGTGCCACCAGCAGAGATCGAGGATTAACCTACGAGCAGTACTTC. It translates to CATSRDRGLTYEQYF.